This T cell receptor beta chain is drawn from a study of blood T cell repertoires in COVID-19. Study in general: PBMCs, B-cell-depleted T cells, or T cells were the source of the cDNA or gDNA that made up the material.

This table comes from immunoSEQ multiplex PCR, and its TCRdb copy is limited to in-frame clones, with some not included. Counted here are under 75,000 clones, roughly 90% occurring once; the ten biggest clones make up roughly 3.5%. Trimming cost V 2 bases and J 7 bases; bases outside gene matches: 8. Germline assignment: CDR1 LGHNA and CDR2 YNFKEQ. This CDR3 spans 14 amino acids. The source is a man aged 45-65 years with active COVID-19. What was sequenced was peripheral blood. V usage is TRBV4-2 and J usage is TRBJ2-7; 7 bases match TRBD1. The CDR3 DNA is TGTGCCAGCAGCCAAACTGAGACAGGGCGTGAGCAGTACTTC. The encoded protein is CASSQTETGREQYF.